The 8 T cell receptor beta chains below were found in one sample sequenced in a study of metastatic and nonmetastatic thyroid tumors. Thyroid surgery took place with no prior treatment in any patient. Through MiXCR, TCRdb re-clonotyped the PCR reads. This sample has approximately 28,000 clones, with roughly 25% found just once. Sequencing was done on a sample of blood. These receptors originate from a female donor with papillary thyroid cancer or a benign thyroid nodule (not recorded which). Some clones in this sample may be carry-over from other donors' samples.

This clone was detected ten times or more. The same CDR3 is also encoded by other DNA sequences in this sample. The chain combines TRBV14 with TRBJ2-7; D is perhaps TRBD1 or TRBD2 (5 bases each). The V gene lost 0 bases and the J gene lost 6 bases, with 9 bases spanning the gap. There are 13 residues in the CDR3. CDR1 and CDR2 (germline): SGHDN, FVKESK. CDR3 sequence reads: CASSQDEGTEQYF. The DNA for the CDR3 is TGTGCCAGCAGCCAAGACGAAGGGACCGAGCAGTACTTC.

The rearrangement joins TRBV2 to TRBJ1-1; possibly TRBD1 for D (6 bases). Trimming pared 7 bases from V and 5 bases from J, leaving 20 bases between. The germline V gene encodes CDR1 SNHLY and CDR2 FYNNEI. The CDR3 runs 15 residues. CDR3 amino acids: CASTATATRGTEAFF. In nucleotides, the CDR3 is TGTGCCAGCACCGCGACAGCCACCAGGGGAACTGAAGCTTTCTTT.

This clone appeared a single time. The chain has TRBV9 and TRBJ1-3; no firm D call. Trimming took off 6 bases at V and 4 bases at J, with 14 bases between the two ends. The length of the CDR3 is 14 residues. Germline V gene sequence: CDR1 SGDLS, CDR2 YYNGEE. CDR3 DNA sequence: TGTGCCAGCATCCCCTTTGGGAGCGGAAACACCATATATTTT. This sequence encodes CASIPFGSGNTIYF. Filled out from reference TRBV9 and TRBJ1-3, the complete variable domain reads DSGVTQTPKHLITATGQRVTLRCSPRSGDLSVYWYQQSLDQGLQFLIQYYNGEERAKGNILERFSAQQFPDLHSELNLSSLELGDSALYFCASIPFGSGNTIYFGEGSWLTVV.

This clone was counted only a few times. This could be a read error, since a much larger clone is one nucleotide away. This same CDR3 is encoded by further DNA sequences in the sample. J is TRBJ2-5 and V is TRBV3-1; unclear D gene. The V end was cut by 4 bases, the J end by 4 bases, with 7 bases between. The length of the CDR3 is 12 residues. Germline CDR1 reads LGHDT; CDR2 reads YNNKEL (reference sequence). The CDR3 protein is CASSLRLETQYF. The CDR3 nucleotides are TGTGCCAGCAGCCTCAGGTTAGAGACCCAGTACTTC.

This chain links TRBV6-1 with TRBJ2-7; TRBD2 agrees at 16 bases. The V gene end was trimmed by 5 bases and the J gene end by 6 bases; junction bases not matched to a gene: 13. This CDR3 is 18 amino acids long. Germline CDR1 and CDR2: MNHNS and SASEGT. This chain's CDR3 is CASSQGPGLAGGRREQYF. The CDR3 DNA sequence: TGTGCCAGCAGTCAAGGCCCGGGACTAGCGGGAGGGAGGCGCGAGCAGTACTTC.

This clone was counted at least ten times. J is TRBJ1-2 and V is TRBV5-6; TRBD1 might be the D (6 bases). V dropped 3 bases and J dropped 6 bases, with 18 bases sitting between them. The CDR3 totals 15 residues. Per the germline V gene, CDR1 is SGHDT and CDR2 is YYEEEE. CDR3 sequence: CASSSELTGMDGYTF. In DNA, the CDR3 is TGTGCCAGCAGCTCCGAACTCACAGGGATGGATGGCTACACCTTC.

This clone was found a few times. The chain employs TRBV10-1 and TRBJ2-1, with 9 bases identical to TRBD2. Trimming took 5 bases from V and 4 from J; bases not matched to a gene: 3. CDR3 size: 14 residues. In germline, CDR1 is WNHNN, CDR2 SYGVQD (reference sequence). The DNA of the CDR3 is TGCGCCAGCAGTAGGACTAGCGAGTACAATGAGCAGTTCTTC. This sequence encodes CASSRTSEYNEQFF.

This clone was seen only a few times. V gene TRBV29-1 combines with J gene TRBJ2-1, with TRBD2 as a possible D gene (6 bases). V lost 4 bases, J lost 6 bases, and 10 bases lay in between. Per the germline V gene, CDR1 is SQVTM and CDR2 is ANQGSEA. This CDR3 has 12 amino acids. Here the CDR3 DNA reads TGCAGCGTTGGGGGGGTAAGCAATGAGCAGTTCTTC. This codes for CSVGGVSNEQFF.